The sequence of this T cell receptor (beta chain) was determined in a study of blood T cells in healthy people across ages. The authors ran a second PCR of roughly 6 to 11 cycles using a sample-barcoded 5' primer and a J-beta primer mix. One entry per CDR3 protein results from TCRdb running MiXCR on the 5' RACE reads. The top ten hold roughly 9.4% of the sample, which has hundreds of thousands of distinct CDR3 sequences, more than 20% seen once. Germline-derived CDR1 and CDR2 are DFQATT and SNEGSKA (reference sequence). This CDR3 has 15 amino acids. Trimming at V came to 4 bases and at J to 1 base, leaving 7 bases not matched to a gene. The same sample was also studied in work on T cells of mothers and their children.

Sequenced sample: blood. This clonotype was sampled from a boy aged 5-17 years in good health. The chain uses TRBV20-1 and TRBJ2-5, with 9 nucleotides matching TRBD2. CDR3 loop: CSATPGLAPQETQYF. The CDR3 DNA sequence: TGCAGTGCTACCCCGGGACTAGCACCCCAAGAGACCCAGTACTTC.